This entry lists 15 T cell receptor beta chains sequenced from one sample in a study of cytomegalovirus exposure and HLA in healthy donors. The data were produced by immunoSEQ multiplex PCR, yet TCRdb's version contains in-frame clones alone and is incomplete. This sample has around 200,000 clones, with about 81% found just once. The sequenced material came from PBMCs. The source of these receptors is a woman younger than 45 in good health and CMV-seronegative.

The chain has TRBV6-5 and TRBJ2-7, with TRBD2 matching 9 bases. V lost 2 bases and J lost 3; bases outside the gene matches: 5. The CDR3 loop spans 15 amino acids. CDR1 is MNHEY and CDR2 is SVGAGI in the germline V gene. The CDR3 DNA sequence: TGTGCCAGCAGTTACGAGCGGGGGGCCAGCTACGAGCAGTACTTC. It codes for CASSYERGASYEQYF.

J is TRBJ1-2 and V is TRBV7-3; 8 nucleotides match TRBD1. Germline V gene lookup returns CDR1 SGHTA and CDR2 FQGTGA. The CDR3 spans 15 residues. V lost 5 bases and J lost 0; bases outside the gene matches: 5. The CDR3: CASSPRTGTNYGYTF. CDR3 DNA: TGTGCCAGCAGCCCCCGGACAGGGACTAACTATGGCTACACCTTC.

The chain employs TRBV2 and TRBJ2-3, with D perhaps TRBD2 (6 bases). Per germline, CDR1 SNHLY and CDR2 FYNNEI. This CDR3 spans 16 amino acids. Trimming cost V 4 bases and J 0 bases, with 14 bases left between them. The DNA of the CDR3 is TGTGCCAGCAGTGGGGGGTCGGCGGGGAGCACAGATACGCAGTATTTT. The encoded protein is CASSGGSAGSTDTQYF.

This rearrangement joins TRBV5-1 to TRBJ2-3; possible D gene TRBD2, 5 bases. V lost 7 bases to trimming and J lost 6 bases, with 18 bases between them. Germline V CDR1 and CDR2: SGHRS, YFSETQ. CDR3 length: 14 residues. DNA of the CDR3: TGCGCCAGCTCCGACGGCAGTTCGGGGGATACGCAGTATTTT. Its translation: CASSDGSSGDTQYF.

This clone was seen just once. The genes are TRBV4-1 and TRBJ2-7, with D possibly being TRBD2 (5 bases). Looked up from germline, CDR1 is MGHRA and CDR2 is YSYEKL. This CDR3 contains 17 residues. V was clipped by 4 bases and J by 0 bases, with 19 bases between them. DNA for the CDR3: TGCGCCAGCAGCCCCTACTCGCTGACGGGGAACTCCTACGAGCAGTACTTC. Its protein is CASSPYSLTGNSYEQYF.

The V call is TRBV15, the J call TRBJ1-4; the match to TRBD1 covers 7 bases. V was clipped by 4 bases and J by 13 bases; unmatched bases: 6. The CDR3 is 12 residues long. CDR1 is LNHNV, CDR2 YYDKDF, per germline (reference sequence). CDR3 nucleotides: TGTGCCACCAGCACTCTCCAGGGGGGACTGTTTTTT. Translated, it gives CATSTLQGGLFF.

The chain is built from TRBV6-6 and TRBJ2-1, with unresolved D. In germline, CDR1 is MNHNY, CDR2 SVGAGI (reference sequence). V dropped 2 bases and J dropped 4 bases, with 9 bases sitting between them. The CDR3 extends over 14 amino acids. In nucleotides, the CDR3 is TGTGCCAGCAGTTACCAAGTACAGTACAATGAGCAGTTCTTC. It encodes CASSYQVQYNEQFF.

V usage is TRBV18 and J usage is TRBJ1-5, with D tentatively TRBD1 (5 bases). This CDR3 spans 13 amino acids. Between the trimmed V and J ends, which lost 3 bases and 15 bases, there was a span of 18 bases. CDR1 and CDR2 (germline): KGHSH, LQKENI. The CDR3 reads CASSPQWGDPPHF. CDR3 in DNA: TGTGCCAGCTCACCCCAGTGGGGCGACCCTCCGCATTTT.

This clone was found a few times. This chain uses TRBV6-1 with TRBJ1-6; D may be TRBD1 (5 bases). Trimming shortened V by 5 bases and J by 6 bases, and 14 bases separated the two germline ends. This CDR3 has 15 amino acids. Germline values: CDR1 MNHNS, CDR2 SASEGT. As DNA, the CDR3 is TGTGCCAGCAGTAAGCCGGGACTTAGTAATTCACCCCTCCACTTT. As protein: CASSKPGLSNSPLHF.

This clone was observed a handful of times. Here the CDR3 reads CAWSDRRGYTF. DNA for the CDR3: TGTGCCTGGAGTGATCGGCGGGGCTACACCTTC. The chain is built from TRBV30 and TRBJ1-2, with unresolved D. CDR3 length: 11 residues. Germline V gene sequence: CDR1 GTSNPN, CDR2 SVGIG (reference sequence). Trimming removed 1 base at V and 8 bases at J, with 8 bases between.

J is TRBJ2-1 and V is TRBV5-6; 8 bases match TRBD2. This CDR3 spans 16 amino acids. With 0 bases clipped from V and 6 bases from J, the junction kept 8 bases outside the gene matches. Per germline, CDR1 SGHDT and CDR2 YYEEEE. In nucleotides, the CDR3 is TGTGCCAGCAGCTTGGCTCTGGGACTAGGGGTCAATGAGCAGTTCTTC. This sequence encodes CASSLALGLGVNEQFF.

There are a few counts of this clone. The CDR3: CASRDGWGGQPQHF. Here the CDR3 DNA reads TGTGCCAGTAGGGACGGCTGGGGGGGTCAGCCCCAGCATTTT. V gene TRBV19 combines with J gene TRBJ1-5; D may be TRBD1 (5 bases). Trimming took 6 bases from V and 6 from J, leaving 15 bases between them. CDR1 LNHDA and CDR2 SQIVND come from the germline V gene (reference sequence). This CDR3 comprises 14 residues.

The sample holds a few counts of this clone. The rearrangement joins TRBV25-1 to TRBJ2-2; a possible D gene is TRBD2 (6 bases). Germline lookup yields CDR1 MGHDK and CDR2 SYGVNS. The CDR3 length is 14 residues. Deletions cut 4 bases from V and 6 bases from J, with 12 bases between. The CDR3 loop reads CASSVLGGAGELFF. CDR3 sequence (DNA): TGTGCCAGCAGTGTCCTGGGAGGAGCCGGGGAGCTGTTTTTT.

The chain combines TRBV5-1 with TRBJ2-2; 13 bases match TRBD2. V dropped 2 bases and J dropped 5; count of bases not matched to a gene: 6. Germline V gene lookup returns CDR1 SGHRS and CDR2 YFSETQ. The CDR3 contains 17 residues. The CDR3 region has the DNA TGCGCCAGCAGCTTCGGACTAGCGGGGGTGGATACCGGGGAGCTGTTTTTT. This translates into CASSFGLAGVDTGELFF.

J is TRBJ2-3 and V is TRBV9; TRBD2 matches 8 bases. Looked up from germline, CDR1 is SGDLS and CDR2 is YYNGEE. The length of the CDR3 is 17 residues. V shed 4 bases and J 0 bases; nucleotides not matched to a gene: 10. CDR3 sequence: CASSLSGGAYSTDTQYF. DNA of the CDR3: TGTGCCAGCAGCTTAAGCGGGGGAGCTTATAGCACAGATACGCAGTATTTT.